The source of this TCR beta chain is a study of T cells in Graves' hyperthyroidism and ophthalmopathy. Trimming shortened V by 6 bases and J by 2 bases, and 9 bases separated the two germline ends. Looked up from germline, CDR1 is SGHAT and CDR2 is FQNNGV. The CDR3 is 13 residues long. With duration under 3 months, ophthalmopathy was active: Clinical Activity Score at least 3, NOSPECS at least 4. This clonotype was seen ten or more times. RNA transcripts yielded amplified TCR beta CDR3 regions. Primed by the HTBI set, a first-round RT-PCR was run on the TCR CDR3. TCRdb re-derived calls from the multiplex PCR reads in MiXCR, one entry per CDR3 protein. This table holds 600,000 or so distinct CDR3 sequences, 13% to 15% found once.

The rearrangement uses TRBV11-2 and TRBJ2-3; D perhaps matches TRBD2 (5 bases). Material: blood. The source is a woman aged 18-35 years with Graves' ophthalmopathy. The CDR3 coding sequence is TGTGCCAGCAGTGAGGGAATCACAGATACGCAGTATTTT. This gives the protein CASSEGITDTQYF. Full variable domain (outside the CDR3, taken from reference TRBV11-2 and TRBJ2-3): EAGVAQSPRYKIIEKRQSVAFWCNPISGHATLYWYQQILGQGPKLLIQFQNNGVVDDSQLPKDRFSAERLKGVDSTLKIQPAKLEDSAVYLCASSEGITDTQYFGPGTRLTVL.